These 32 T cell receptor beta chains originate from one sample sequenced in a study of T cells after yellow fever vaccination. TCRdb called the 5' RACE reads again in MiXCR, with one record for every CDR3 protein. The table includes 510,000 or so distinct CDR3 sequences, 15% to 20% detected once. Sample: PBMCs, taken 15 days after the yellow fever booster vaccination. Receptors were obtained from a man younger than 40 who received the YFV17D yellow fever vaccine.

The chain couples TRBV20-1 to TRBJ2-2; perhaps TRBD2 as D (5 bases). Deletions cut 0 bases from V and 3 bases from J, with 11 bases between. The germline gives CDR1 DFQATT, CDR2 SNEGSKA (reference sequence). The CDR3 length is 15 residues. Here the CDR3 DNA reads TGCAGTGCTAGAGAAGCAGCGGTAGACACCGGGGAGCTGTTTTTT. It translates to CSAREAAVDTGELFF.

This sequence joins TRBV7-3 and TRBJ2-1, with D possibly TRBD1 on 5 matching bases. Germline V lookup: CDR1 SGHTA, CDR2 FQGTGA. Trimming took off 5 bases at V and 7 bases at J, with 12 bases between the two ends. The CDR3 loop spans 13 amino acids. The CDR3 here is CASSITGDNEQFF. Written as DNA, the CDR3 is TGTGCCAGCAGCATCACAGGAGATAATGAGCAGTTCTTC.

The chain links TRBV12-3 or TRBV12-4 to TRBJ2-1; 8 nucleotides line up with TRBD1. The CDR3 is 15 amino acids. V trimming: 4 bases; J trimming: 6 bases; junction bases outside the gene matches: 8. CDR3 nucleotide sequence: TGTGCCAGCAGTTCCTCGGGACAGGACGTCAATGAGCAGTTCTTC. Its translation is CASSSSGQDVNEQFF.

The rearrangement links TRBV12-3 or TRBV12-4 to TRBJ2-3; D gene uncertain. The V and J ends lost 6 bases and 0 bases respectively, with 7 bases between them. The CDR3 spans 13 residues. The CDR3 DNA reads as TGTGCCAGCAGACTCGGGAGCACAGATACGCAGTATTTT. This encodes CASRLGSTDTQYF.

J is TRBJ2-7 and V is TRBV6-1; TRBD1 might be the D (7 bases). The CDR3 has 15 amino acids. V was trimmed by 6 bases and J by 2 bases, leaving 17 bases between them. Looked up from germline, CDR1 is MNHNS and CDR2 is SASEGT. The DNA of the CDR3 is TGTGCCAGCAGGGGAGGACAGGCCCGGCCCTACGAGCAGTACTTC. Protein: CASRGGQARPYEQYF.

The chain uses TRBV7-2 and TRBJ2-1; D may be TRBD2 (6 bases). Germline V CDR1 and CDR2: SGHTA, FQGNSA. Trimming took off 8 bases at V and 0 bases at J, with 14 bases between the two ends. The CDR3 runs 15 residues. CDR3 residues: CASGRAGISYNEQFF. CDR3 coding DNA: TGTGCCAGCGGAAGAGCGGGTATCTCCTACAATGAGCAGTTCTTC.

The chain carries TRBV7-9 and TRBJ1-2; D is uncertain. This CDR3 spans 15 amino acids. In germline, CDR1 is SEHNR, CDR2 FQNEAQ (reference sequence). V was shortened by 3 bases and J by 2 bases, with 13 bases between the two germline ends. The DNA of the CDR3 is TGTGCCAGCAGCTTTGGACTGGAGGTGAACTATGGCTACACCTTC. This gives the protein CASSFGLEVNYGYTF. The whole variable domain, filled in from reference TRBV7-9 and TRBJ1-2, reads DTGVSQNPRHKITKRGQNVTFRCDPISEHNRLYWYRQTLGQGPEFLTYFQNEAQLEKSRLLSDRFSAERPKGSFSTLEIQRTEQGDSAMYLCASSFGLEVNYGYTFGSGTRLTVV.

The DNA for the CDR3 is TGTGCCAGCAGTTACTCCGGCCAGACCGAGCAGTACTTC. This encodes CASSYSGQTEQYF. This chain joins TRBV6-5 and TRBJ2-7, with D unresolved. Germline assignment: CDR1 MNHEY and CDR2 SVGAGI. The CDR3 is 13 amino acids. Trimming left V 0 bases short and J 6 bases short, with 9 bases between.

Ten or more counts support this clonotype. The chain joins TRBV5-1 to TRBJ2-1; D is perhaps TRBD2 (6 bases). The CDR3 spans 15 residues. The germline gives CDR1 SGHRS, CDR2 YFSETQ. V gave up 4 bases and J gave up 1 base, with 12 bases separating them. CDR3 loop: CASSPSVGSYNEQFF. The CDR3 coding sequence is TGCGCCAGCAGCCCTAGCGTAGGTTCCTACAATGAGCAGTTCTTC.

V and J are TRBV7-2 and TRBJ2-5; TRBD2 agrees at 8 bases. J gave up 7 bases and V 2 bases, and 9 bases lay outside the gene matches. CDR3 length equals 15 residues. Germline assignment: CDR1 SGHTA and CDR2 FQGNSA. For the CDR3, the DNA is TGTGCCAGCAGCTTACAAGCGGGAGCATCTGGGACCCAGTACTTC. Translating it yields CASSLQAGASGTQYF.

The chain combines TRBV20-1 with TRBJ2-7; D not certain. The germline V and J ends were trimmed by 2 bases and 2 bases, with 16 bases remaining between them. Germline V lookup: CDR1 DFQATT, CDR2 SNEGSKA (reference sequence). The CDR3 has 15 amino acids. CDR3 in DNA: TGCAGTGCTAGATCCTCGAGTGGGTTGACCTACGAGCAGTACTTC. Protein: CSARSSSGLTYEQYF.

The genes are TRBV5-5 and TRBJ2-2; D is uncertain. CDR3 length: 15 residues. With 4 bases removed from V and 5 bases from J, the gap between germline ends came to 15 bases. Germline V CDR1 and CDR2: SGHKS, YYEKEE (reference sequence). CDR3 region: CASSAVPGGTGELFF. CDR3 DNA: TGTGCCAGCAGCGCCGTACCCGGTGGGACCGGGGAGCTGTTTTTT.

This clonotype appeared a few times. The CDR3 loop is CASSPGLAGEGTQYF. The CDR3 bases are TGTGCCAGCTCACCAGGACTAGCGGGAGAGGGTACGCAGTATTTT. The chain recombines TRBV18 with TRBJ2-3, with 13 positions matching TRBD2. V lost 2 bases and J lost 8; bases outside the gene matches: 4. Germline lookup yields CDR1 KGHSH and CDR2 LQKENI. CDR3 size: 15 residues.

The chain uses TRBV11-2 and TRBJ2-3; 7 bases map to TRBD2. From germline, CDR1 is SGHAT and CDR2 FQNNGV. The V and J ends lost 1 base and 1 base, in that order; junction bases with no gene match: 14. The CDR3 length is 19 residues. The CDR3 region is CASSLVRLKAGSGTDTQYF. The CDR3 region has the DNA TGTGCCAGCAGCTTAGTGAGGCTAAAAGCGGGATCCGGCACAGATACGCAGTATTTT. The full variable domain, with the rest looked up from reference TRBV11-2 and TRBJ2-3, is EAGVAQSPRYKIIEKRQSVAFWCNPISGHATLYWYQQILGQGPKLLIQFQNNGVVDDSQLPKDRFSAERLKGVDSTLKIQPAKLEDSAVYLCASSLVRLKAGSGTDTQYFGPGTRLTVL.

This clonotype was counted only a few times. The DNA for the CDR3 is TGTGCCAGCTCGGAAGATCCTAACACCGGGGAGCTGTTTTTT. Its protein product is CASSEDPNTGELFF. This rearrangement joins TRBV9 to TRBJ2-2, with D hard to call. Trimming removed 7 bases at V and 2 bases at J, with 12 bases between. Per the germline V gene, CDR1 is SGDLS and CDR2 is YYNGEE. The CDR3 consists of 14 residues.

Remarks on this clonotype: Germline and junction disagree at one end, which may indicate a read error. The chain uses TRBV18 and TRBJ2-5; possibly TRBD2 for D (5 bases). Looked up from germline, CDR1 is KGHSH and CDR2 is LQKENI. CDR3 length equals 14 residues. Here the CDR3 reads CASSPRDAKETQHF. The CDR3 bases are TGTGCCAGCTCACCCCGGGATGCTAAAGAGACCCAGCACTTC.

The rearrangement links TRBV6-2 or TRBV6-3 to TRBJ2-1; 10 bases line up with TRBD2. Unmatched junction bases numbered 8, after V lost 2 bases and J lost 7 bases. Germline CDR1 is MNHEY and CDR2 is SVGEGT. This CDR3 contains 16 residues. CDR3 DNA sequence: TGTGCCAGCAGTTACCCTCTAGCGGGAGTGGTTAATGAGCAGTTCTTC. Translating it yields CASSYPLAGVVNEQFF.

At least ten counts were recorded for this clonotype. The chain links TRBV20-1 to TRBJ1-1; tentatively, D is TRBD1 (5 bases). Germline CDR1 reads DFQATT; CDR2 reads SNEGSKA (reference sequence). Deletions cut 0 bases from V and 1 base from J, with 12 bases between. The CDR3 runs to 15 residues. The CDR3 loop reads CSARDQGRANTEAFF. CDR3 sequence (DNA): TGCAGTGCTAGAGATCAGGGCAGGGCGAACACTGAAGCTTTCTTT.

This clonotype turned up a few times. The V and J genes are TRBV10-3 and TRBJ1-2; D remains ambiguous. V was trimmed by 3 bases and J by 1 base, leaving 9 bases between them. CDR1 is ENHRY, CDR2 SYGVKD, per germline. The CDR3 consists of 14 residues. The CDR3, as DNA: TGTGCCATCAGTGACCGGGTTTTTAACTATGGCTACACCTTC. Residues: CAISDRVFNYGYTF.

The sample holds many counts of this clonotype. CDR3 nucleotide sequence: TGCGCCAGCAGCTTGGCCGGGACAGAGAATGAAAAACTGTTTTTT. This translates into CASSLAGTENEKLFF. The chain links TRBV5-1 to TRBJ1-4; 7 nucleotides match TRBD1. CDR1 is SGHRS, CDR2 YFSETQ, per germline. This CDR3 spans 15 amino acids. The V segment lost 0 bases and the J segment 5 bases; nucleotides outside the gene matches: 4. Full variable domain (outside the CDR3, taken from reference TRBV5-1 and TRBJ1-4): KAGVTQTPRYLIKTRGQQVTLSCSPISGHRSVSWYQQTPGQGLQFLFEYFSETQRNKGNFPGRFSGRQFSNSRSEMNVSTLELGDSALYLCASSLAGTENEKLFFGSGTQLSVL.

J is TRBJ2-7 and V is TRBV20-1, with a possible D match to TRBD2 (6 bases). The germline V and J ends were trimmed by 6 bases and 6 bases, with 21 bases remaining between them. The CDR3 consists of 14 residues. In germline, CDR1 is DFQATT, CDR2 SNEGSKA (reference sequence). The CDR3 loop is CSAQGLYGEAEQYF. CDR3 in DNA: TGCAGTGCCCAGGGCCTGTACGGGGAGGCCGAGCAGTACTTC.

The J gene is TRBJ2-2, the V gene TRBV5-5; D call uncertain. V lost 0 bases, J lost 3 bases, and 9 bases lay in between. Germline-derived CDR1 and CDR2 are SGHKS and YYEKEE (reference sequence). The CDR3 is 15 residues long. The CDR3 DNA sequence: TGTGCCAGCAGCTTGGAAAGTACCTACACCGGGGAGCTGTTTTTT. Its translation is CASSLESTYTGELFF.

The gene calls are TRBV10-2 and TRBJ2-3; 9 bases agree with TRBD2. V trimming: 4 bases; J trimming: 6 bases; junction bases outside the gene matches: 11. CDR1 and CDR2 (germline): WSHSY, SAAADI. The CDR3 covers 16 residues. The CDR3 is CASSVLAGPGSDTQYF. CDR3 DNA: TGCGCCAGCAGTGTGCTAGCGGGGCCGGGGTCGGATACGCAGTATTTT.

J is TRBJ2-1 and V is TRBV29-1; 8 nucleotides agree with TRBD2. V gave up 4 bases and J gave up 6 bases; unmatched junction bases: 2. CDR3 size: 12 residues. The germline V gene encodes CDR1 SQVTM and CDR2 ANQGSEA. Here the CDR3 reads CSVVGLANEQFF. Here the CDR3 DNA reads TGCAGCGTTGTTGGACTAGCCAATGAGCAGTTCTTC.

This clonotype has more than one count but fewer than ten. The V call is TRBV25-1, the J call TRBJ2-5; D gene unclear. The CDR3 runs to 16 residues. Germline V lookup: CDR1 MGHDK, CDR2 SYGVNS. The V and J ends lost 4 bases and 2 bases respectively, with 17 bases between them. The CDR3 region is CASSGDLLFSQETQYF. The CDR3 DNA follows: TGTGCCAGCAGTGGAGATTTACTGTTCTCGCAAGAGACCCAGTACTTC.

This clonotype was found a few times. The CDR3, as DNA: TGTGCCAGCAGCTCAGGGGGGGAGCACGAGCAGTACTTC. This encodes CASSSGGEHEQYF. The chain combines TRBV7-9 with TRBJ2-7; D may match TRBD1 or TRBD2 (7 bases each). V lost 4 bases and J lost 5, with 12 bases in between. This CDR3 is built from 13 residues. CDR1 and CDR2 (germline): SEHNR, FQNEAQ (reference sequence).

This clonotype was observed at least ten times. Here the CDR3 DNA reads TGCGCCAGCAGCTTATTAGCGGCGAATGAGCAGTTCTTC. Translation: CASSLLAANEQFF. The chain has TRBV5-1 and TRBJ2-1, with D maybe TRBD2 (6 bases). Germline V lookup: CDR1 SGHRS, CDR2 YFSETQ. V was clipped by 2 bases and J by 7 bases, with 10 bases between them. The CDR3 contains 13 residues.

There are a few counts of this clonotype. The genes are TRBV7-9 and TRBJ1-2; D is ambiguous. Between the trimmed V and J ends, which lost 1 base and 2 bases, there was a span of 11 bases. This CDR3 region has 15 residues. CDR1 is SEHNR, CDR2 FQNEAQ, per germline (reference sequence). In nucleotides, the CDR3 is TGTGCCAGCAGCTTAGTCACAACATCAAACTATGGCTACACCTTC. Protein: CASSLVTTSNYGYTF.

The genes are TRBV30 and TRBJ1-4, with D possibly being TRBD1 (6 bases). This CDR3 spans 13 amino acids. The V gene lost 4 bases and the J gene lost 8 bases, with 14 bases spanning the gap. Germline CDR1 and CDR2: GTSNPN and SVGIG (reference sequence). The CDR3 DNA sequence: TGTGCCTGGAACAGGGATCTAAGAGAAAAACTGTTTTTT. This translates into CAWNRDLREKLFF.

V gene TRBV5-1 combines with J gene TRBJ1-5, with D uncertain. The ends were cut back, 4 bases at V and 3 bases at J, with 14 bases in the middle. Germline CDR1 reads SGHRS; CDR2 reads YFSETQ. The length of the CDR3 is 15 residues. DNA of the CDR3: TGCGCCAGCAGCCCTGGCTGGTTGTTCAATCAGCCCCAGCATTTT. Residues: CASSPGWLFNQPQHF.

This chain uses TRBV5-1 with TRBJ2-4; 7 bases match TRBD2. The V gene end was trimmed by 0 bases and the J gene end by 8 bases; junction bases not matched to a gene: 2. The germline V gene has CDR1 SGHRS and CDR2 YFSETQ. The CDR3 has 13 residues. This chain's CDR3 is CASSLEGRDIQYF. In DNA form, the CDR3 reads TGCGCCAGCAGCTTGGAGGGGAGGGACATTCAGTACTTC. The full variable domain, in which reference TRBV5-1 and TRBJ2-4 provide the parts outside the CDR3, is KAGVTQTPRYLIKTRGQQVTLSCSPISGHRSVSWYQQTPGQGLQFLFEYFSETQRNKGNFPGRFSGRQFSNSRSEMNVSTLELGDSALYLCASSLEGRDIQYFGAGTRLSVL.

A few counts support this clonotype. Here the CDR3 reads CASSDRGGQPQHF. Here the CDR3 DNA reads TGTGCCAGCAGTGACAGGGGTGGTCAGCCCCAGCATTTT. V gene TRBV25-1 combines with J gene TRBJ1-5; D may be TRBD1 (6 bases). Germline-derived CDR1 and CDR2 are MGHDK and SYGVNS. Deletions cut 3 bases from V and 6 bases from J, with 9 bases between. CDR3 size: 13 residues.